Sequencing of this T cell receptor beta chain was carried out in a study of early T cells in non-severe SARS-CoV-2 infection. General study findings and limits: Matching results from VDJdb favored anti-spike CD8 responses, leaving private and CD4 specificities undetected.

Individually, cDNA molecules had unique molecular identifiers attached to them. TCRdb processed the 5' RACE reads anew with MiXCR; each CDR3 protein has one entry. The sample contains about 85,000 distinct CDR3 sequences, approximately 14% of which appear only once. This clonotype was seen a few times. Its cognate antigen is unknown. The TCR comes from an adult who was a healthcare worker with PCR-confirmed SARS-CoV-2 infection or an uninfected control (not recorded which). Sequencing was carried out using whole blood.

DNA of the CDR3: TGTGCCAGCAGCCCAACGCTGTCCGAGAACACTGAAGCTTTCTTT. It translates to CASSPTLSENTEAFF. The genes are TRBV7-9 and TRBJ1-1; no definite D call. The CDR3 is made up of 15 amino acids. Germline V CDR1 and CDR2: SEHNR, FQNEAQ (reference sequence). V gave up 5 bases and J gave up 1 base, with 14 bases separating them. The full variable domain, its missing parts supplied by reference TRBV7-9 and TRBJ1-1, is DTGVSQNPRHKITKRGQNVTFRCDPISEHNRLYWYRQTLGQGPEFLTYFQNEAQLEKSRLLSDRFSAERPKGSFSTLEIQRTEQGDSAMYLCASSPTLSENTEAFFGQGTRLTVV.